This T cell receptor beta chain was sequenced during a study of cytotoxic CD8 clonotypes in ibrutinib-treated CLL. This table comes from immunoSEQ multiplex PCR, and its TCRdb copy is limited to in-frame clones, with some not included. The table records about 130,000 clones, around four fifths of them present only once. Trimming took off 3 bases at V and 5 bases at J, with 19 bases between the two ends. The CDR3 is made up of 16 amino acids. Germline CDR1 KGHSH, CDR2 LQKENI. This specimen consisted of PBMCs, obtained after 24 months of ibrutinib treatment. The receptor was derived from a human donor with chronic lymphocytic leukemia. This chain uses TRBV18 with TRBJ2-5; D is unclear. CDR3 in amino acids: CASSPGTDRLGETQYF. CDR3 nucleotides: TGTGCCAGCTCACCCGGTACAGACCGATTAGGGGAGACCCAGTACTTC. Variable domain in full (rest from reference TRBV18 and TRBJ2-5): NAGVMQNPRHLVRRRGQEARLRCSPMKGHSHVYWYRQLPEEGLKFMVYLQKENIIDESGMPKERFSAEFPKEGPSILRIQQVVRGDSAAYFCASSPGTDRLGETQYFGPGTRLLVL.